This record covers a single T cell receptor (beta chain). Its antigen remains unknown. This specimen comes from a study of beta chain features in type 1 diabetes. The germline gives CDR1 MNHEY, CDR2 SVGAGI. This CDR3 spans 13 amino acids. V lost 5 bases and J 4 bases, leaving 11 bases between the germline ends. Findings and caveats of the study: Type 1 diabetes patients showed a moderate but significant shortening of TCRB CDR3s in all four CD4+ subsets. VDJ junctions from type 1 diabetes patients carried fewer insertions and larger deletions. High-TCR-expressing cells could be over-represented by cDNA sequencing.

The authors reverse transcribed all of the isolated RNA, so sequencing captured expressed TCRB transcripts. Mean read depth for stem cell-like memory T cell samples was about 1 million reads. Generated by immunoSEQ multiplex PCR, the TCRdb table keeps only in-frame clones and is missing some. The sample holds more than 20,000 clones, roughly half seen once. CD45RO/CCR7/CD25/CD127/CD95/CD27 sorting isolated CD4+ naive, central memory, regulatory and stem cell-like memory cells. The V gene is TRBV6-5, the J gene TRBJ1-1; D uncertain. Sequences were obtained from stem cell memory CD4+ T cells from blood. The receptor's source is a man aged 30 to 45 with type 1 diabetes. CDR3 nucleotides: TGTGCCAGCAGTAGAGAGGGTTTCACTGAAGCTTTCTTT. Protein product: CASSREGFTEAFF.